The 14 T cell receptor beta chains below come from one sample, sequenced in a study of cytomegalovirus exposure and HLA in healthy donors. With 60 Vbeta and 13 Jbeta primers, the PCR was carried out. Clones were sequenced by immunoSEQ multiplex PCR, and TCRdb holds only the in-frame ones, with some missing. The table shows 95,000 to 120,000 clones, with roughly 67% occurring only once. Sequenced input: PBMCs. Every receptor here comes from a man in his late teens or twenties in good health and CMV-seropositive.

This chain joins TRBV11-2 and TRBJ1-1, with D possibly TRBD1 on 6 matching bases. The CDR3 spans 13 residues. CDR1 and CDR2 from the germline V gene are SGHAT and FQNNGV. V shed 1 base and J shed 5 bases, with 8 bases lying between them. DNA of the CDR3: TGTGCCAGCAGCTTAGGACAGGAAACTGAAGCTTTCTTT. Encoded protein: CASSLGQETEAFF.

The CDR3 sequence: CASSTEGGTQYF. In DNA form, the CDR3 reads TGCGCCAGCAGCACGGAGGGTGGCACGCAGTATTTT. The chain uses TRBV5-1 and TRBJ2-3; D possibly corresponds to TRBD2 (6 bases). CDR3 length: 12 residues. From germline, CDR1 is SGHRS and CDR2 YFSETQ. Deletions cut 4 bases from V and 9 bases from J, with 12 bases between. The whole variable domain, remainder taken from reference TRBV5-1 and TRBJ2-3, is KAGVTQTPRYLIKTRGQQVTLSCSPISGHRSVSWYQQTPGQGLQFLFEYFSETQRNKGNFPGRFSGRQFSNSRSEMNVSTLELGDSALYLCASSTEGGTQYFGPGTRLTVL.

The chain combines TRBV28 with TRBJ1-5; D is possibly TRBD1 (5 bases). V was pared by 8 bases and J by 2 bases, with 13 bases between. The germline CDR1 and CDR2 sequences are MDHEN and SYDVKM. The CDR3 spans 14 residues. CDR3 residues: CASSIGGGNQPQHF. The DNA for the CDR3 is TGTGCCAGCTCCATCGGGGGTGGCAATCAGCCCCAGCATTTT.

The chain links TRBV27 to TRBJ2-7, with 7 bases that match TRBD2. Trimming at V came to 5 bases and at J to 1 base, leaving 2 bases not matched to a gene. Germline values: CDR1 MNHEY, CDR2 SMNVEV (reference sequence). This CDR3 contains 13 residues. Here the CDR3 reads CASSTSVSYEQYF. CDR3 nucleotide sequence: TGTGCCAGCAGTACTAGCGTGTCCTACGAGCAGTACTTC.

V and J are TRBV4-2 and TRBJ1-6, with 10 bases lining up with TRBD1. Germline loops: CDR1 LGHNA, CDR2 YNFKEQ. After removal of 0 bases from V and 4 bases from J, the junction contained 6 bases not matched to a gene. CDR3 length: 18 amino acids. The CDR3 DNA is TGTGCCAGCAGCCAAGACGGGACAGGGGTTACTTATAATTCACCCCTCCACTTT. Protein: CASSQDGTGVTYNSPLHF.

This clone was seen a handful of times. The chain's CDR3 is CASNGQPNSPLHF. The CDR3 coding sequence is TGTGCCAGCAATGGACAGCCGAATTCACCCCTCCACTTT. The chain combines TRBV28 with TRBJ1-6; tentative D call: TRBD1 (6 bases). V shed 7 bases and J shed 7 bases, with 11 bases lying between them. CDR1 MDHEN and CDR2 SYDVKM come from the germline V gene. The CDR3 extends over 13 amino acids.

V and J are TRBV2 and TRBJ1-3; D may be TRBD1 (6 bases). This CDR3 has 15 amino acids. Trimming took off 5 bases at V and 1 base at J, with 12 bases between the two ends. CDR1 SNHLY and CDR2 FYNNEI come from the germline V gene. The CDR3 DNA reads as TGTGCCAGCAGTCCATTACAGGGTTCTGGAAACACCATATATTTT. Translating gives CASSPLQGSGNTIYF.

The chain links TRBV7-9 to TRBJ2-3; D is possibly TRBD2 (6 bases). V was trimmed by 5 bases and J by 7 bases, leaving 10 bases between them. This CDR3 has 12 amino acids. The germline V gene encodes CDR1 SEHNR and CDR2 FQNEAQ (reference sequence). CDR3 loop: CASSEGLYTQYF. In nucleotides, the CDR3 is TGTGCCAGCAGCGAGGGACTGTATACGCAGTATTTT.

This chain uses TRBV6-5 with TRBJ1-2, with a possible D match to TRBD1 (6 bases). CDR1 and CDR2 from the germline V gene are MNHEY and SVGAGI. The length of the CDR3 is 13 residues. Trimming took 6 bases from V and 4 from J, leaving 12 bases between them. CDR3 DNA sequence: TGTGCCAGCAGCCCTACAGGGAGCTATGGCTACACCTTC. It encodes CASSPTGSYGYTF.

CDR3 loop: CASSSRTGDNEQFF. The CDR3, as DNA: TGTGCCAGTAGTTCGCGGACAGGGGACAATGAGCAGTTCTTC. The chain carries TRBV19 and TRBJ2-1; TRBD1 aligns across 9 bases. The CDR3 sequence is 14 residues long. After removal of 5 bases from V and 5 bases from J, the junction contained 4 bases not matched to a gene. Germline-derived CDR1 and CDR2 are LNHDA and SQIVND (reference sequence). Filled out from reference TRBV19 and TRBJ2-1, the complete variable domain reads DGGITQSPKYLFRKEGQNVTLSCEQNLNHDAMYWYRQDPGQGLRLIYYSQIVNDFQKGDIAEGYSVSREKKESFPLTVTSAQKNPTAFYLCASSSRTGDNEQFFGPGTRLTVL.

The CDR3 reads CASSSGISHEQYV. For the CDR3, the DNA is TGTGCCAGCAGCTCGGGAATTAGCCACGAGCAGTACGTC. The V gene is TRBV5-4, the J gene TRBJ2-7; possible D gene TRBD2, 5 bases. This CDR3 comprises 13 residues. V lost 3 bases to trimming and J lost 5 bases, with 12 bases between them. Germline CDR1 SGHNT, CDR2 YYREEE (reference sequence).

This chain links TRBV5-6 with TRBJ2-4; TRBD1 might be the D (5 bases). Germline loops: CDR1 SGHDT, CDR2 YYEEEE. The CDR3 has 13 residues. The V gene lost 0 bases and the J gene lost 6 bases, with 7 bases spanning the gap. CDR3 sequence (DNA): TGTGCCAGCAGCTTGGCCCAGGGAAACATTCAGTACTTC. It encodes CASSLAQGNIQYF.

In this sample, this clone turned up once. The CDR3 reads CASSKGDVLNEQFF. DNA for the CDR3: TGCGCCAGCAGCAAAGGAGATGTCCTGAATGAGCAGTTCTTC. J is TRBJ2-1 and V is TRBV4-1; D is unresolved. With 5 bases removed from V and 7 bases from J, the gap between germline ends came to 15 bases. CDR3 length equals 14 residues. The germline V gene encodes CDR1 MGHRA and CDR2 YSYEKL.

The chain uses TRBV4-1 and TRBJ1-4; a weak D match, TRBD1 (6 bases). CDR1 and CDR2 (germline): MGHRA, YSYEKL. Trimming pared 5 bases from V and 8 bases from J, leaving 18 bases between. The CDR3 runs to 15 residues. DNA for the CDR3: TGCGCCAGCAGCGTCATTGGCAGGGGAAAGGAAAAACTGTTTTTT. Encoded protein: CASSVIGRGKEKLFF.